Detailed here is one T cell receptor beta chain. Its binding antigen is unknown. No per-base quality is available; no much larger clone lies one base away. This sample's time point label indicates: resected brain tissue, or blood drawn just prior to surgery. The surgery cases showing the highest brain T cell transcript signatures were chosen for TCR beta chain sequencing of brain tissue and, when available, of blood. Prior to surgery, the patients had been treated with at least one anti-epileptic drug. TCR-sequenced patients were children with drug-resistant epilepsy due to tuberous sclerosis complex, focal cortical dysplasia, Rasmussen encephalitis or hemimegalencephaly. Blood samples were collected immediately before the epilepsy surgery. Bulk genomic DNA was isolated from unsorted brain tissue and whole blood using the Monarch genomic DNA purification kit. TCR beta chain sequences were generated from genomic DNA using the immunoSEQ assay. Turning to the authors' computational methods: CDR3 sequences that did not begin with the conserved framework cysteine at position 104 were removed by hand. Clonality was calculated as one minus the normalized Shannon's Diversity Index, with values ranging from 0 (maximal diversity) to 1 (oligoclonal). To check whether a given CDR3 had different frequencies in two samples, for example brain versus blood, chi-squared comparison-of-proportions tests were used. Public clonotypes were identified through searches of immuneACCESS, and similarity to known antiviral clonotypes was evaluated with the VDJdb browser. Sourced from immuneACCESS, this table was stored by TCRdb with only in-frame sequences that have V and J called. A share of the clones is absent; for the studies checked, an unresolved V gene accounts for under half, and the remainder has no known explanation. V, J and clone size derive from that table, while D and trimming were established from the DNA sequence. The sample table contains roughly 120,000 clones; only one count was recorded for 94% of them. Under 4.5% of the sample lies in the top ten.

The record originates from a study of brain T cells in children with intractable seizures (dated by TCRdb to about 2021). With regard to the full study: Resected brain tissue from 53 pediatric epilepsy surgery cases was initially screened for immune gene transcripts with a NanoString immunology panel. Among the roughly twelve selected surgery cases, eight also had pre-surgery blood sequenced, leaving four with brain tissue only. The investigation overall reported the following: The patients' HCMV serostatus was not known, and viral specificity was inferred solely from CDR3 sequence similarity. Because sequencing depth was different between pre-surgery and post-surgery blood, clones absent from the pre-surgery sample may reflect undersampling.

V loses 1 base of germline sequence and J loses 0 bases, and the interval between the two ends is 7 bases. Per the germline V gene (reference sequence), SEHNR is the CDR1 and FQNEAQ is the CDR2. CDR3 length: 15 amino acids, cysteine to phenylalanine. The kept DNA is CDR3 alone, 45 bases in frame from the first base. The chain employs TRBV7-9 and TRBJ2-4; the D gene identity is not certain. This receptor was identified in a boy under two years old with hemimegalencephaly and intractable seizures. Specimen: peripheral blood, collected at surgery. The nucleotides read TGTGCCAGCAGCTTAGATGGGCTAGCCAAAAACATTCAGTACTTC. Its product reads: CASSLDGLAKNIQYF.